This section outlines one T cell receptor (beta chain) sequence together with its context. Its specificity is unknown. The source of the sample is a study of T cells expressing NK-cell markers. Study summary: Seropositivity for HCMV was found in seven of the eight sequenced donors, with one seronegative.

CDR3 length: 18 amino acids. The V gene's germline CDR1 is MGHRA and CDR2 YSYEKL. Overall study results and limits: Dominant NKG2C+ clonotypes made up roughly 1.0-7.0% of CD8+ T cells in a handful of donors.

TCR beta cDNA was made by 5'RACE template switching with UMIs. From the 5' RACE reads, TCRdb lists one entry per CDR3 protein and no DNA. The sample data list about 460,000 distinct CDR3 sequences. Sequenced sample: blood T cells: a sorted CD56 or NKG2C T cell subset, CD4+ or CD8+ T cells, or bulk PBMC T cells (not recorded which). The rearrangement uses TRBV4-1 and TRBJ2-7; the TCRdb call, TRBD2, lacks DNA for checking. The receptor was derived from a woman between 50 and 59 years old in good health. The chain's CDR3 is CASSQENSASGSSYEQYF.